The entry below gives a single T cell receptor (beta chain) sequence along with its context. Authors' processing steps: Scientists estimated how many nucleated cells there were by amplifying reference gene primers. Sequenced by immunoSEQ multiplex PCR; TCRdb stores in-frame clones only, minus some. V and J calls and clone size come straight from that table; D and trimming were deduced from the DNA. The sample holds 100,000 or so clones, 87% seen once. Germline-derived CDR1 and CDR2 are MNHEY and SMNVEV (reference sequence). With 4 bases clipped from V and 6 bases from J, the junction kept 11 bases outside the gene matches. The CDR3 consists of 19 residues. The data were taken from a study of blood T cell repertoires in COVID-19. Study as a whole: Spain, Italy and the United States supplied samples that represented acute and convalescent COVID-19.

The sequencing input was peripheral blood. The chain links TRBV27 to TRBJ2-2; TRBD2 matches at 16 bases. The TCR was taken from a man younger than 40 in a cohort sampled during active COVID-19. CDR3 nucleotide sequence: TGTGCCAGCAGTTCCAGTCCCGGGACTAGCGGGGGGGCCCCCGGGGAGCTGTTTTTT. Translating it yields CASSSSPGTSGGAPGELFF.